One sample yielded the 10 T cell receptor beta chains listed below, sequenced in a study of regulatory T cells in long-lasting Graves disease. Specified time point: newly diagnosed GD, antithyroid drugs for less than 3 months. RNA from PBMCs was the source of the TCR library. Sequencing libraries for TCR beta were prepared with iRepertoire HTBI primers and Arm-PCR of CDR3 regions. TCRdb re-derived calls from the multiplex PCR reads in MiXCR, one entry per CDR3 protein. The sample includes around 250,000 distinct CDR3 sequences, 20% to 25% of them seen just once. This material consisted of peripheral blood mononuclear cells (PBMCs), taken at new diagnosis, from a patient treated with antithyroid drugs. These receptor sequences come from a female donor with Graves disease.

A few counts support this clonotype. A much larger clone lies a single base off, so this may be a read error. Here the CDR3 DNA reads TGTGCCATCGGGACCACAAACACCGGGGAGACCCCGTACTTC. Translating gives CAIGTTNTGETPYF. The chain carries TRBV7-9 and TRBJ2-5; D may correspond to TRBD1 or TRBD2 (5 bases each). CDR3 length: 14 amino acids. The germline V gene has CDR1 SEHNR and CDR2 FQNEAQ (reference sequence). Supplemented by reference TRBV7-9 and TRBJ2-5, the full variable domain reads DTGVSQNPRHKITKRGQNVTFRCDPISEHNRLYWYRQTLGQGPEFLTYFQNEAQLEKSRLLSDRFSAERPKGSFSTLEIQRTEQGDSAMYLCAIGTTNTGETPYFGPGTRLLVL.

There are many counts of this clonotype. The V gene is TRBV3-1, the J gene TRBJ1-4; 7 bases match TRBD1. Per the germline V gene, CDR1 is LGHDT and CDR2 is YNNKEL (reference sequence). Trimming removed 0 bases from V and 5 bases from J; junction bases left unmatched: 12. This CDR3 contains 18 residues. CDR3 in amino acids: CASSQDPWTGRTNEKLFF. CDR3 nucleotides: TGTGCCAGCAGCCAAGATCCCTGGACAGGCCGTACAAATGAAAAACTGTTTTTT.

In this sample, this clonotype turned up a few times. The chain has TRBV28 and TRBJ1-1; D not resolved. Germline CDR1 and CDR2: MDHEN and SYDVKM. This CDR3 spans 12 amino acids. Trimming removed 3 bases at V and 10 bases at J, with 12 bases between. CDR3 bases: TGTGCCAGCAGTTTTGGGAGGTTCAGAGCTTTCTTT. Translating gives CASSFGRFRAFF.

This clonotype was observed at least ten times. J is TRBJ2-1 and V is TRBV29-1; TRBD2 aligns across 9 bases. Germline V gene data show CDR1 as SQVTM and CDR2 as ANQGSEA. The trim removed 5 bases at V and 7 bases at J, leaving 12 bases unmatched. The CDR3 extends over 15 amino acids. The chain's CDR3 is CSVLGAGGPGNEQFF. DNA of the CDR3: TGCAGCGTTCTGGGGGCGGGAGGGCCCGGAAATGAGCAGTTCTTC.

Remarks on this clonotype: A much more abundant neighbour one base away suggests this may be a read error. The rearrangement uses TRBV4-3 and TRBJ2-7, with 10 bases identical to TRBD2. Per the germline V gene, CDR1 is LGHNA and CDR2 is YSLEER. The CDR3 consists of 16 residues. The CDR3 reads CASRQDLTSGYYEQYF. DNA for the CDR3: TGCGCCAGCAGACAAGATCTGACTAGCGGGTACTACGAGCAGTACTTC.

The chain is built from TRBV25-1 and TRBJ2-1; the D is unclear. The CDR3 consists of 14 residues. CDR1 is MGHDK, CDR2 SYGVNS, per germline. Trimming shortened V by 3 bases and J by 7 bases, and 13 bases separated the two germline ends. DNA of the CDR3: TGTGCCAGCAGTGACAAGGAGACGGATAATGAGCAGTTCTTC. Translated: CASSDKETDNEQFF.

The CDR3 loop reads CASSRDRGSEQYF. In nucleotides, the CDR3 is TGTGCCAGTAGTCGGGACAGGGGCAGCGAGCAGTACTTC. The chain couples TRBV19 to TRBJ2-7; 10 bases align to TRBD1. The V gene end was trimmed by 5 bases and the J gene end by 6 bases; junction bases not matched to a gene: 4. Germline V CDR1 and CDR2: LNHDA, SQIVND (reference sequence). The CDR3 is 13 residues long.

This clonotype has ten or more counts. The chain combines TRBV5-1 with TRBJ2-1; 7 positions match TRBD1. V trimming: 1 base; J trimming: 1 base; junction bases outside the gene matches: 8. Germline assignment: CDR1 SGHRS and CDR2 YFSETQ. The CDR3 loop spans 17 amino acids. CDR3 protein: CASSLRGRWNSYNEQFF. The CDR3 DNA reads TGCGCCAGCAGCTTGAGGGGGCGGTGGAATTCCTACAATGAGCAGTTCTTC.

This chain connects TRBV20-1 to TRBJ2-1; 12 bases are a match to TRBD2. CDR1 is DFQATT, CDR2 SNEGSKA, per germline (reference sequence). V lost 5 bases, J lost 7 bases, and 9 bases stayed unmatched. This CDR3 is 15 amino acids long. This CDR3 is CSAETSGGRGNEQFF. Here the CDR3 DNA reads TGCAGTGCTGAGACTAGCGGGGGCCGGGGGAATGAGCAGTTCTTC.

Details on this clonotype: This may come from a read error, since a much larger clone is one base off. The rearrangement links TRBV3-1 to TRBJ1-5; D is unclear. This CDR3 is built from 16 residues. CDR1 and CDR2 (germline): LGHDT, YNNKEL (reference sequence). CDR3 residues: CAGSQDREGSNQPQHF. The DNA of the CDR3 is TGTGCCGGCAGCCAAGATCGAGAGGGAAGCAATCAGCCCCAGCATTTT.